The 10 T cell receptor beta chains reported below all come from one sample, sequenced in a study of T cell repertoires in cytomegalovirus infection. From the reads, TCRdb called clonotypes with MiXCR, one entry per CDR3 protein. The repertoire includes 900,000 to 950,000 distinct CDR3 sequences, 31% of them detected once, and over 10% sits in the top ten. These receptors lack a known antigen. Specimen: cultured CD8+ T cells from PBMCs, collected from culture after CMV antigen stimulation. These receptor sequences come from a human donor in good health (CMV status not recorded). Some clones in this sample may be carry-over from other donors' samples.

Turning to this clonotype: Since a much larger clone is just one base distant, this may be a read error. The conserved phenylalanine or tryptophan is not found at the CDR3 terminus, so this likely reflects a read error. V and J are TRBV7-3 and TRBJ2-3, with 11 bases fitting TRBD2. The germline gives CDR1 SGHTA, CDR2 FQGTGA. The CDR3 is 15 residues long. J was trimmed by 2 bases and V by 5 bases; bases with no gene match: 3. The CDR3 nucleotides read TGTGCCAGCAGCCAGACTAGCGGGGCCACAGATACGCAGTATTAT. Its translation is CASSQTSGATDTQYY.

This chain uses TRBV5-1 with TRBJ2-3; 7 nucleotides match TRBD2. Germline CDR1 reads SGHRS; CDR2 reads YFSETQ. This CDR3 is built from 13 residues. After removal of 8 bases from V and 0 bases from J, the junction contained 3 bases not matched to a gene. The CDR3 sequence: CASWGGSTDTQYF. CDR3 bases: TGCGCCAGTTGGGGGGGGAGCACAGATACGCAGTATTTT.

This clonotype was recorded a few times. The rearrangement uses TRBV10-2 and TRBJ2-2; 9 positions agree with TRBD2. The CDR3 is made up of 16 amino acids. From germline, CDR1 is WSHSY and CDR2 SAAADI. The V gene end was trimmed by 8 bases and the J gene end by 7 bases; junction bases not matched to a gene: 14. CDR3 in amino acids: CASRRPGLATDGELFF. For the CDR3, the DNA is TGCGCCAGCCGTAGACCGGGACTAGCAACCGACGGGGAGCTGTTTTTT.

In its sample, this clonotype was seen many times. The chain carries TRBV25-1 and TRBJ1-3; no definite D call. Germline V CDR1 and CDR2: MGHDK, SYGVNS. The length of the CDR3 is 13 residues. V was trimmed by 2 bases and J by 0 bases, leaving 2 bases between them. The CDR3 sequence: CASSEGSGNTIYF. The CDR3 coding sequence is TGTGCCAGCAGTGAAGGCTCTGGAAACACCATATATTTT.

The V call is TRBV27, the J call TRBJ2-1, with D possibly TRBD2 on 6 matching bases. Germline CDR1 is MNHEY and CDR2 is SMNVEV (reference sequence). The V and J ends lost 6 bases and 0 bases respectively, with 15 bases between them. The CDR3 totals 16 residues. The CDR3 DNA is TGTGCCAGCAGCCCTCAACGGGAGAGCTCCTACAATGAGCAGTTCTTC. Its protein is CASSPQRESSYNEQFF.

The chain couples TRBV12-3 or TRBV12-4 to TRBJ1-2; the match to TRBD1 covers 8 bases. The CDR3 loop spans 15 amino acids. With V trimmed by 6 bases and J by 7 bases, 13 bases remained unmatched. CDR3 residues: CASSPSGGSVFGYTF. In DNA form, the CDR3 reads TGTGCCAGCAGCCCGTCAGGGGGCTCTGTTTTTGGCTACACCTTC.

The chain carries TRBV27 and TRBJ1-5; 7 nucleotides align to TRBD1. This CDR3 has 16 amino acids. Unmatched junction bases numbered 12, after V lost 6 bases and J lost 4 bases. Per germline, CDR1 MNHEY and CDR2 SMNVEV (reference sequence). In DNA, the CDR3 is TGTGCCAGCAGACCGACGAGACAGGGTGCGAATCAGCCCCAGCATTTT. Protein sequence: CASRPTRQGANQPQHF.

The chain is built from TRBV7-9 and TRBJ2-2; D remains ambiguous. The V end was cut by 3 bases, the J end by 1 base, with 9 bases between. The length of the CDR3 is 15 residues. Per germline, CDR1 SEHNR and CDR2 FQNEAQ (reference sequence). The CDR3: CASSFLVGNTGELFF. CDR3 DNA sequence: TGTGCCAGCAGCTTCCTCGTCGGGAACACCGGGGAGCTGTTTTTT.

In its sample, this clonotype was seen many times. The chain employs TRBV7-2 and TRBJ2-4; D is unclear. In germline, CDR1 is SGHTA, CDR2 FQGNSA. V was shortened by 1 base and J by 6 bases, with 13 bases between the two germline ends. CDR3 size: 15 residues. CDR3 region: CASSLDLSSSNIQYF. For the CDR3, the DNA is TGTGCCAGCAGCTTAGATCTTTCCAGCTCAAACATTCAGTACTTC. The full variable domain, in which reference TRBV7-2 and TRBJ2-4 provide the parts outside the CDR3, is GAGVSQSPSNKVTEKGKDVELRCDPISGHTALYWYRQSLGQGLEFLIYFQGNSAPDKSGLPSDRFSAERTGGSVSTLTIQRTQQEDSAVYLCASSLDLSSSNIQYFGAGTRLSVL.

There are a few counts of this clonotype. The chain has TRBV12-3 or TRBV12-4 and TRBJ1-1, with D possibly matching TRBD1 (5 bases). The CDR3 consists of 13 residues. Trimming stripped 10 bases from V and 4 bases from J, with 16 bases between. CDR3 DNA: TGTGCCACCAGATTCGGGGGGAGCACTGAAGCTTTCTTT. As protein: CATRFGGSTEAFF.